This T cell receptor (beta chain) was captured by sequencing in a study of blood T cell repertoires in COVID-19. The CDR3 spans 16 residues. CDR1 SGDLS and CDR2 YYNGEE come from the germline V gene. Trimming removed 0 bases from V and 12 bases from J; junction bases left unmatched: 12. Profiling relied on immunoSEQ multiplex PCR, and the TCRdb table lists in-frame clones only, not all of them. The repertoire has about 370,000 clones, approximately 89% of them found once; the top ten carry 10%. This chain joins TRBV9 and TRBJ2-1; the match to TRBD2 covers 10 bases. The receptor was derived from a woman in her 30s with COVID-19, enrolled during active disease. Input material: peripheral blood. CDR3 sequence: CASSVEGGLARHLQFF. The CDR3 DNA reads TGTGCCAGCAGCGTAGAGGGGGGACTAGCGCGGCACCTGCAGTTCTTC. Full variable domain (outside the CDR3, taken from reference TRBV9 and TRBJ2-1): DSGVTQTPKHLITATGQRVTLRCSPRSGDLSVYWYQQSLDQGLQFLIQYYNGEERAKGNILERFSAQQFPDLHSELNLSSLELGDSALYFCASSVEGGLARHLQFFGPGTRLTVL.